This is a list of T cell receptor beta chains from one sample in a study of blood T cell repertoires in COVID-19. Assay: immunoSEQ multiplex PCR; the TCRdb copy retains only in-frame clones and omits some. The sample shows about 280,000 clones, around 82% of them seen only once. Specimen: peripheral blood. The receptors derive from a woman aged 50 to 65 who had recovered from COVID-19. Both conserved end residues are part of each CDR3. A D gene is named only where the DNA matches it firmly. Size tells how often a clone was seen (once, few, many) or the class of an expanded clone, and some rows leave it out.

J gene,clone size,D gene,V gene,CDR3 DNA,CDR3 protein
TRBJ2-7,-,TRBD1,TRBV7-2,TGTGCCAGCAGCCCTCGGACAGGGTTCCCCTACGAGCAGTACTTC,CASSPRTGFPYEQYF
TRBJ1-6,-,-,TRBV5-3,TGTGCCAGAAGCTTCCCGTCGCGGGGAGGAAGGGGAATTTCACCCCTCCACTTT,CARSFPSRGGRGISPLHF
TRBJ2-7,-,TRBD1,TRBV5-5,TGTGCCAGCACCCGACGGGACAGCTCCTACGAGCAGTACTTC,CASTRRDSSYEQYF
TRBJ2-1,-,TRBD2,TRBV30,TGTGCCTCCCCCCTAGCGGAGACCTACAATGAGCAGTTCTTC,CASPLAETYNEQFF
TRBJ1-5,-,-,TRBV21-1,TGTGCCAGCAGCAGTCTTGTATGGGCGAATCAGCCCCAGCATTTT,CASSSLVWANQPQHF
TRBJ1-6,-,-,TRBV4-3,TGCGCCAGCAGCCAAGATTGGGGCAGGCAAGATTCACCCCTCCACTTT,CASSQDWGRQDSPLHF
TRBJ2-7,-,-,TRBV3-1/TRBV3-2,TGTGCCAGCAGCCAAGAACGGGCAGGGGTTATACACGAGCAGTACTTC,CASSQERAGVIHEQYF
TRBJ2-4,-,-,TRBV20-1,TGCAGTGCTAGTAATGTGGGGCAGAGGGCCAAAAACATTCAGTACTTC,CSASNVGQRAKNIQYF
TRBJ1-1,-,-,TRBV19,TGTGCCAGTAAACCGGGACTTTCGGTTGAAGCTTTCTTT,CASKPGLSVEAFF
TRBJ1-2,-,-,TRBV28,TGTGCCAGCAGTTTCAGGTTTATACTTTCCGGCTACACCTTC,CASSFRFILSGYTF
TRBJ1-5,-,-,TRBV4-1,TGCGCCAGCAGCCAAGATCCCCTGAGCCCCAATCAGCCCCAGCATTTT,CASSQDPLSPNQPQHF
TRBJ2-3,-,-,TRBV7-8,TGTGCCAGCAGCTTCGTAGCGACAGATACGCAGTATTTT,CASSFVATDTQYF
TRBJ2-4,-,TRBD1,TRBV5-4,TGTGCCAGCAGCTTGGGACAGGGGGCACTCATTCAGTACTTC,CASSLGQGALIQYF
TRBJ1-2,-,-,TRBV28,TGTGCCAGCAGCGCTCCTCCGGGGAAACCTAACTATGGCTACACCTTC,CASSAPPGKPNYGYTF
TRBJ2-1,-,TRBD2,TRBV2,TGTGCCAGCAGCCAAGGACTAGCGGAGTACAATGAGCAGTTCTTC,CASSQGLAEYNEQFF
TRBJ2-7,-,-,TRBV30,TGTGCCTGGAAATTTACAGGGATTGCCTACGAGCAGTACTTC,CAWKFTGIAYEQYF
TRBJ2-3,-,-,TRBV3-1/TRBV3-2,TGTGCCAGCAGCCAAGATGGGGCTGTCACAGATACGCAGTATTTT,CASSQDGAVTDTQYF
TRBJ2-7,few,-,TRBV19,TGTGCCAGTAGTACAGGGTACTACGAGCAGTACTTC,CASSTGYYEQYF
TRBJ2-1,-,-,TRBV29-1,TGCAGCGTTGTTGGCGGCTCTTTATTCAATGAGCAGTTCTTC,CSVVGGSLFNEQFF
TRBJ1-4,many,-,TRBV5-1,TGCGCCAGCAGTCGGTCGGGGGAGGGTGAAAAACTGTTTTTT,CASSRSGEGEKLFF
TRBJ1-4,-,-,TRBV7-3,TGTGCCAGCAGCTTATTCATTAGGGAGGGCAGGGCAACTAATGAAAAACTGTTTTTT,CASSLFIREGRATNEKLFF
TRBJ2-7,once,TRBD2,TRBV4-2,TGTGCCAGCAGCCGCCAACTAGCGGGAGCCTACGAGCAGTACTTC,CASSRQLAGAYEQYF
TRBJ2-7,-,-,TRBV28,TGTGCCAGCAGTGACGAGGGGGGGTTAGTTAAGCACTTC,CASSDEGGLVKHF
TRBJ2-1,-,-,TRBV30,TGTGCCTTCTATCTGGACTTAGCACGGGAGCAGTTCTTC,CAFYLDLAREQFF
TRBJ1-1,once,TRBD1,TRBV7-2,TGTGCCAGCAGCATGATACAGGGGGCAGAAGCTTTCTTT,CASSMIQGAEAFF
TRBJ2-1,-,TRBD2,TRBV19,TGTGCCAGTAGTAAGCGGGAGGGCCCCGAGCAGTTCTTC,CASSKREGPEQFF
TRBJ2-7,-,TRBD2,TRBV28,TGTGCCAGCAGCCCCGGGACTAGCGTTTCCTACGAGCAGTACTTC,CASSPGTSVSYEQYF